This T cell receptor beta chain comes out of a study of early stage breast cancer tumors. Notes on the study in general: Chain pairing and CD4, CD8 or FOXP3 expression were not captured. Tumors had 2.5 to 3-fold higher T cell density and higher clonality than adjacent normal breast tissue.

Tissue for this sample was collected 2-4 cm from the breast tumor. This clone was seen a handful of times. The antigen remains unidentified. Profiled with immunoSEQ multiplex PCR; TCRdb holds only in-frame clones, not every one. The sample records more than 7,500 clones, 71% being singletons. Per the germline V gene, CDR1 is SNHLY and CDR2 is FYNNEI. Trimming took off 3 bases at V and 3 bases at J, with 5 bases between the two ends. CDR3 length: 13 amino acids. The receptor was derived from a person in their sixties or seventies with breast cancer. The V gene is TRBV2, the J gene TRBJ2-2; D is perhaps TRBD1 (5 bases). Sequenced sample: normal breast tissue next to the tumor. CDR3 amino acids: CASSETDTGELFF. CDR3 coding DNA: TGTGCCAGCAGTGAGACAGACACCGGGGAGCTGTTTTTT.